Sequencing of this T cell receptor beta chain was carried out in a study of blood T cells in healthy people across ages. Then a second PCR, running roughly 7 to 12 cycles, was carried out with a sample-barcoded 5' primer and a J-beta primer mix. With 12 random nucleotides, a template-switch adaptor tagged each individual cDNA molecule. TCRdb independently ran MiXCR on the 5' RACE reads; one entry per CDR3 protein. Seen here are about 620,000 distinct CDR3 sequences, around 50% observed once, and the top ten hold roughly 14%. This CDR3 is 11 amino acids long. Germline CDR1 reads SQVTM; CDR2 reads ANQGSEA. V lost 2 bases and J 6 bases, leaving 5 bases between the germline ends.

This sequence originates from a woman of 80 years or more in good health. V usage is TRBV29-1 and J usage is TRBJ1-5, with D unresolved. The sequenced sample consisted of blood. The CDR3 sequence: CSVERRQPQHF. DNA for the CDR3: TGCAGCGTTGAACGTCGTCAGCCCCAGCATTTT.